The 30 T cell receptor beta chains reported below all come from one sample, sequenced in a study of blood T cell repertoires in COVID-19. Using immunoSEQ multiplex PCR, the repertoire was profiled, and TCRdb retains in-frame clones only, with some absent. This table has some 100,000 clones, roughly nine tenths appearing once. The specimen was peripheral blood. The receptor source for this set is a man younger than 45 in a cohort sampled during active COVID-19.

This chain links TRBV28 with TRBJ1-2; D perhaps matches TRBD1 (6 bases). There are 13 residues in the CDR3. V gave up 5 bases and J gave up 8 bases, with 15 bases separating them. Germline V gene sequence: CDR1 MDHEN, CDR2 SYDVKM. In DNA form, the CDR3 reads TGTGCCAGCAGTGAGTTGGGGGCGAAGGGCTACACCTTC. Its protein product is CASSELGAKGYTF.

V gene TRBV5-6 combines with J gene TRBJ1-5; weak D call: TRBD1 (5 bases). V was clipped by 4 bases and J by 5 bases, with 13 bases between them. This CDR3 is built from 14 residues. CDR1 and CDR2 from the germline V gene are SGHDT and YYEEEE. The DNA of the CDR3 is TGTGCCAGCAGCCGGGGGGGTATGGATCAGCCCCAGCATTTT. Amino acid sequence: CASSRGGMDQPQHF.

V gene TRBV9 combines with J gene TRBJ2-2, with TRBD2 matching 8 bases. CDR1 is SGDLS and CDR2 is YYNGEE in the germline V gene. The J segment lost 7 bases and the V segment lost 0 bases, leaving 5 bases of the junction unmatched. The CDR3 contains 15 residues. CDR3 sequence: CASSVESAGGGELFF. The CDR3 coding sequence is TGTGCCAGCAGCGTAGAGTCGGCGGGGGGCGGGGAGCTGTTTTTT.

The chain employs TRBV7-9 and TRBJ2-3, with 11 positions matching TRBD1. CDR1 is SEHNR, CDR2 FQNEAQ, per germline (reference sequence). Losses at the gene ends were 5 bases for V and 5 bases for J; bases not matched to a gene: 3. The CDR3 length is 14 residues. The CDR3: CASSAGQGGDTQYF. Written as DNA, the CDR3 is TGTGCCAGCAGCGCGGGACAGGGGGGAGATACGCAGTATTTT. The complete variable domain, with remaining parts taken from reference TRBV7-9 and TRBJ2-3, reads DTGVSQNPRHKITKRGQNVTFRCDPISEHNRLYWYRQTLGQGPEFLTYFQNEAQLEKSRLLSDRFSAERPKGSFSTLEIQRTEQGDSAMYLCASSAGQGGDTQYFGPGTRLTVL.

CDR3 DNA: TGTGCCAGCAGCCCCCCCGGGAGTCGCTCTGGAAACACCATATATTTT. Its translation: CASSPPGSRSGNTIYF. The chain couples TRBV5-6 to TRBJ1-3, with D hard to call. Germline CDR1 SGHDT, CDR2 YYEEEE. The CDR3 has 16 amino acids. The V and J ends lost 4 bases and 0 bases respectively, with 14 bases between them. The full variable domain, its missing parts supplied by reference TRBV5-6 and TRBJ1-3, is DAGVTQSPTHLIKTRGQQVTLRCSPKSGHDTVSWYQQALGQGPQFIFQYYEEEERQRGNFPDRFSGHQFPNYSSELNVNALLLGDSALYLCASSPPGSRSGNTIYFGEGSWLTVV.

The V gene is TRBV6-5, the J gene TRBJ1-2; tentative D call: TRBD1 (6 bases). Germline V lookup: CDR1 MNHEY, CDR2 SVGAGI. The V gene lost 6 bases and the J gene lost 5 bases, with 10 bases spanning the gap. The CDR3 has 12 amino acids. The CDR3 DNA reads as TGTGCCAGCAGCCAACAGGGTTATGGCTACACCTTC. Translation gives CASSQQGYGYTF.

The chain is built from TRBV28 and TRBJ1-1, with a possible D match to TRBD1 (5 bases). With 2 bases removed from V and 1 base from J, the gap between germline ends came to 14 bases. The CDR3 totals 16 residues. CDR1 is MDHEN and CDR2 is SYDVKM in the germline V gene. The chain's CDR3 is CASSLRIGGSNTEAFF. CDR3 nucleotides: TGTGCCAGCAGTTTAAGGATCGGGGGATCGAACACTGAAGCTTTCTTT.

V and J are TRBV19 and TRBJ2-7; TRBD2 might be the D (5 bases). The length of the CDR3 is 12 residues. The germline gives CDR1 LNHDA, CDR2 SQIVND (reference sequence). Deletions cut 8 bases from V and 2 bases from J, with 10 bases between. CDR3 in amino acids: CASSGVPYEQYF. CDR3 sequence (DNA): TGTGCCAGTTCCGGGGTCCCCTACGAGCAGTACTTC.

V is TRBV4-3 and J is TRBJ1-6; tentative D call: TRBD1 (5 bases). Trimming pared 0 bases from V and 0 bases from J, leaving 6 bases between. CDR1 LGHNA and CDR2 YSLEER come from the germline V gene. This CDR3 region has 16 residues. The CDR3 loop is CASSQEGVSYNSPLHF. CDR3 nucleotide sequence: TGCGCCAGCAGCCAAGAAGGGGTCTCCTATAATTCACCCCTCCACTTT.

CDR3 amino acids: CASSQVRHVNTGELFF. The CDR3 DNA is TGTGCCAGCAGCCAAGTTCGACACGTGAACACCGGGGAGCTGTTTTTT. The genes are TRBV4-2 and TRBJ2-2; no clear D. The CDR3 is 16 amino acids. With 1 base removed from V and 1 base from J, the gap between germline ends came to 10 bases. Germline V gene sequence: CDR1 LGHNA, CDR2 YNFKEQ.

The chain carries TRBV5-6 and TRBJ1-6; tentatively, D is TRBD1 (5 bases). V was cut by 4 bases and J by 8 bases, with 19 bases left in between. This CDR3 is 16 amino acids long. Germline V gene lookup returns CDR1 SGHDT and CDR2 YYEEEE. The CDR3 sequence is CASSVLGTLGHSPLHF. As DNA, the CDR3 is TGTGCCAGCAGCGTACTCGGGACTCTAGGGCATTCACCCCTCCACTTT.

This chain links TRBV29-1 with TRBJ1-1; TRBD1 might be the D (6 bases). V was pared by 7 bases and J by 3 bases, with 15 bases between. Germline CDR1 reads SQVTM; CDR2 reads ANQGSEA. The CDR3 loop spans 13 amino acids. CDR3 nucleotide sequence: TGCAGCGCCGTCGAGGGGGTGGACACTGAAGCTTTCTTT. Its translation is CSAVEGVDTEAFF.

The sample holds one count of this clone. This chain connects TRBV4-2 to TRBJ1-3; D is unresolved. Germline values: CDR1 LGHNA, CDR2 YNFKEQ. The CDR3 loop spans 16 amino acids. Trimming took off 4 bases at V and 0 bases at J, with 13 bases between the two ends. The CDR3 region has the DNA TGTGCCAGCAGCCCAAGCGGAGGGAACTCTGGAAACACCATATATTTT. Protein sequence: CASSPSGGNSGNTIYF.

This clone was detected only a few times. The V gene is TRBV6-1, the J gene TRBJ1-5; D is ambiguous. The CDR3 totals 15 residues. Germline CDR1 and CDR2: MNHNS and SASEGT. V lost 3 bases and J lost 0, with 9 bases in between. The CDR3 here is CASSDDTRSNQPQHF. The CDR3, as DNA: TGTGCCAGCAGTGACGACACCCGTAGCAATCAGCCCCAGCATTTT.

This chain uses TRBV7-9 with TRBJ2-7; 7 nucleotides align to TRBD1. From germline, CDR1 is SEHNR and CDR2 FQNEAQ (reference sequence). J was trimmed by 6 bases and V by 6 bases; bases with no gene match: 8. The CDR3 runs 13 residues. Written as DNA, the CDR3 is TGTGCCAGCAGATCCGACAGGGACGTCGAGCAGTACTTC. Translated: CASRSDRDVEQYF.

V is TRBV5-1 and J is TRBJ1-1; perhaps TRBD1 as D (5 bases). V lost 3 bases and J lost 5, with 14 bases in between. This CDR3 is built from 14 residues. Per the germline V gene, CDR1 is SGHRS and CDR2 is YFSETQ. The chain's CDR3 is CASSSLGRGTEAFF. The CDR3 DNA reads TGCGCCAGCAGCTCCCTGGGGCGAGGAACTGAAGCTTTCTTT.

The chain recombines TRBV2 with TRBJ2-5, with 10 bases that match TRBD1. The germline gives CDR1 SNHLY, CDR2 FYNNEI. The CDR3 consists of 15 residues. V lost 5 bases to trimming and J lost 2 bases; unmatched junction nucleotides: 5. The DNA of the CDR3 is TGTGCCAGCAGTCCACGGGACAGGGGTCAAGAGACCCAGTACTTC. It codes for CASSPRDRGQETQYF.

This sequence joins TRBV7-2 and TRBJ2-3; D is undetermined. V lost 5 bases, J lost 2 bases, and 14 bases lay in between. This CDR3 comprises 15 residues. Per the germline V gene, CDR1 is SGHTA and CDR2 is FQGNSA. The CDR3: CASSPQTGHTDTQYF. CDR3 bases: TGTGCCAGCAGCCCCCAGACGGGTCACACAGATACGCAGTATTTT.

In this sample, this clone turned up once. This rearrangement joins TRBV10-2 to TRBJ1-1; possibly TRBD1 for D (6 bases). CDR1 and CDR2 from the germline V gene are WSHSY and SAAADI. This CDR3 comprises 14 residues. Trimming shortened V by 5 bases and J by 7 bases, and 17 bases separated the two germline ends. This CDR3 is CASSLGGESYEAFF. The CDR3 DNA reads TGCGCCAGCAGTCTAGGGGGGGAGAGTTATGAAGCTTTCTTT.

V and J are TRBV5-4 and TRBJ1-2; D is unresolved. Per germline, CDR1 SGHNT and CDR2 YYREEE (reference sequence). The CDR3 consists of 12 residues. The V and J ends lost 5 bases and 2 bases respectively, with 7 bases between them. The CDR3 sequence is CASSPENYGYTF. The CDR3 bases are TGTGCCAGCAGTCCCGAGAACTATGGCTACACCTTC.

This chain connects TRBV11-2 to TRBJ2-5; 7 positions match TRBD2. The V segment lost 6 bases and the J segment 4 bases; nucleotides outside the gene matches: 14. This CDR3 has 16 amino acids. The germline V gene has CDR1 SGHAT and CDR2 FQNNGV. CDR3 residues: CASRPLTGGRGETQYF. CDR3 DNA: TGTGCCAGCAGACCTCTCACGGGGGGACGTGGAGAGACCCAGTACTTC.

J is TRBJ1-2 and V is TRBV12-3 or TRBV12-4, with 10 nucleotides matching TRBD1. CDR3 length: 13 amino acids. V shed 6 bases, J shed 5 bases, and the junction held 3 bases outside the gene matches. Written as DNA, the CDR3 is TGTGCCAGCAGCCGACAGGGGGCGTATGGCTACACCTTC. It specifies CASSRQGAYGYTF.

This clone was seen only once. The rearrangement joins TRBV7-2 to TRBJ1-3; 9 nucleotides agree with TRBD1. V shed 3 bases, J shed 0 bases, and the junction held 12 bases outside the gene matches. The germline V gene encodes CDR1 SGHTA and CDR2 FQGNSA. This CDR3 region has 19 residues. The CDR3 spells CASSFVRGTGLYSGNTIYF. The CDR3 DNA sequence: TGTGCCAGCAGCTTTGTTCGCGGGACAGGGCTCTACTCTGGAAACACCATATATTTT.

CDR3 DNA: TGTGCCAGCAGCCCCGGGACTAGCGGATACACAGATACGCAGTATTTT. It yields the protein CASSPGTSGYTDTQYF. This chain joins TRBV7-9 and TRBJ2-3; 11 bases are shared with TRBD2. The trim removed 5 bases at V and 2 bases at J, leaving 6 bases unmatched. Per germline, CDR1 SEHNR and CDR2 FQNEAQ (reference sequence). The length of the CDR3 is 16 residues.

As DNA, the CDR3 is TGTGCCAGCAGCCGAAGCTTTAATGAAAAACTGTTTTTT. This gives the protein CASSRSFNEKLFF. The rearrangement uses TRBV14 and TRBJ1-4; D unresolved. With 4 bases removed from V and 4 bases from J, the gap between germline ends came to 7 bases. This CDR3 is built from 13 residues. Germline CDR1 is SGHDN and CDR2 is FVKESK. Full variable domain (outside the CDR3, taken from reference TRBV14 and TRBJ1-4): EAGVTQFPSHSVIEKGQTVTLRCDPISGHDNLYWYRRVMGKEIKFLLHFVKESKQDESGMPNNRFLAERTGGTYSTLKVQPAELEDSGVYFCASSRSFNEKLFFGSGTQLSVL.

V usage is TRBV27 and J usage is TRBJ1-1; possible D gene TRBD1, 5 bases. Per germline, CDR1 MNHEY and CDR2 SMNVEV (reference sequence). Trimming pared 3 bases from V and 5 bases from J, leaving 13 bases between. The CDR3 is made up of 14 amino acids. The CDR3 sequence is CASSLGHVGTEAFF. CDR3 DNA sequence: TGTGCCAGCAGTTTGGGGCACGTGGGGACTGAAGCTTTCTTT.

This clone was seen only once. The V call is TRBV9, the J call TRBJ2-1; the D gene is possibly TRBD1 (6 bases). The CDR3 length is 15 residues. Germline V gene sequence: CDR1 SGDLS, CDR2 YYNGEE. V dropped 4 bases and J dropped 7 bases, with 18 bases sitting between them. The CDR3 DNA sequence: TGTGCCAGCAGCTTACAGGGAATGGTGTTTAATGAGCAGTTCTTC. It yields the protein CASSLQGMVFNEQFF.

V is TRBV19 and J is TRBJ2-1; 11 bases agree with TRBD2. This CDR3 has 16 residues. J lost 0 bases, V lost 6 bases, and 4 bases had no gene match. Per germline, CDR1 LNHDA and CDR2 SQIVND (reference sequence). The CDR3 here is CASRPSGGSSYNEQFF. Written as DNA, the CDR3 is TGTGCCAGTAGGCCTAGCGGGGGGAGCTCCTACAATGAGCAGTTCTTC.

The J gene is TRBJ1-1, the V gene TRBV6-6; D is perhaps TRBD1 (5 bases). Germline V gene sequence: CDR1 MNHNY, CDR2 SVGAGI (reference sequence). The CDR3 extends over 12 amino acids. The V end lost 4 bases, the J end lost 5 bases, and 8 bases lay between the germline ends. CDR3 residues: CASSLRGTEAFF. In DNA form, the CDR3 reads TGTGCCAGCAGTTTAAGGGGAACTGAAGCTTTCTTT.

The chain carries TRBV29-1 and TRBJ2-7, with 8 bases lining up with TRBD1. This CDR3 is 14 amino acids long. V trimming: 4 bases; J trimming: 2 bases; junction bases outside the gene matches: 7. Germline lookup yields CDR1 SQVTM and CDR2 ANQGSEA. The DNA for the CDR3 is TGCAGCGTTGTTCGACAGGGGATACCCTACGAGCAGTACTTC. Its translation: CSVVRQGIPYEQYF.